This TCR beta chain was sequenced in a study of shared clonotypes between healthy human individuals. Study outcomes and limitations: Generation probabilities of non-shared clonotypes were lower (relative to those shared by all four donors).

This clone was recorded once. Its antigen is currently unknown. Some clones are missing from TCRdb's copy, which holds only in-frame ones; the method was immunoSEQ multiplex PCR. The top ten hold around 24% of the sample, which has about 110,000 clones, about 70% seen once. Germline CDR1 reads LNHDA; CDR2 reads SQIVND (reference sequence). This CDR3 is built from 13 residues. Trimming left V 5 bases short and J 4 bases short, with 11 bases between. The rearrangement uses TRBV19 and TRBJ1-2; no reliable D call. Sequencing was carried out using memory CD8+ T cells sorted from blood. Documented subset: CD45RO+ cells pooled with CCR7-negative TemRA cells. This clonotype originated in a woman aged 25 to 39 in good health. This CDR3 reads CASSFQTSYGYTF. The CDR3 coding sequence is TGTGCCAGTAGTTTCCAAACCTCCTATGGCTACACCTTC.